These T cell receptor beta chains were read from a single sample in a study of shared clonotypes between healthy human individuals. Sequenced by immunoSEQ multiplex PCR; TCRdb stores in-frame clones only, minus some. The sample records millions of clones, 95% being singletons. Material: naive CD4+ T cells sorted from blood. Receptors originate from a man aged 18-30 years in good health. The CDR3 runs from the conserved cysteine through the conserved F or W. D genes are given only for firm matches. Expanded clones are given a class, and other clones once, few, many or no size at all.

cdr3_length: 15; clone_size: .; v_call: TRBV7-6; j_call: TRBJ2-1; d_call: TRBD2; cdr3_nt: TGTGCCAGCAGCTTGCTAGCGGGAGGATGGAATGAGCAGTTCTTC; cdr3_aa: CASSLLAGGWNEQFF
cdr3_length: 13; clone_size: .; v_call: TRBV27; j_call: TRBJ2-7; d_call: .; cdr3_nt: TGTGCCAGCAGTCCGTCCCAAGGCTACGAGCAGTACTTC; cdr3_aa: CASSPSQGYEQYF
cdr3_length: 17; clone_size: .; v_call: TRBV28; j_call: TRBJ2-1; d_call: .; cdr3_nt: TGTGCCAGCAGTTTATTGCGATCGATGGCCATCTACAATGAGCAGTTCTTC; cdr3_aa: CASSLLRSMAIYNEQFF
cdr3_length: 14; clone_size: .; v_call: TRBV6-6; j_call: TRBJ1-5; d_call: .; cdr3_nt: TGTGCCAGCAGTTACTCAGGGAGCAATCAGCCCCAGCATTTT; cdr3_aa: CASSYSGSNQPQHF
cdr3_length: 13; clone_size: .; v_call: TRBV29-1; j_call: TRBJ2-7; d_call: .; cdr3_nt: TGCAGCGTTGTAACTCTTTTTGGGTACGAGCAGTACTTC; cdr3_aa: CSVVTLFGYEQYF
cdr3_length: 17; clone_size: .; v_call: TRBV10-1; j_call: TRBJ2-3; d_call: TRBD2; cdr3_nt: TGCGCCAGCAGTCCGAGACTAGCGGGAGATGCCACAGATACGCAGTATTTT; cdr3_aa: CASSPRLAGDATDTQYF
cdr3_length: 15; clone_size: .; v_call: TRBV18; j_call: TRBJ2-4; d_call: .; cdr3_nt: TGTGCCAGCTCACCTCCGATGGCCTCACTTGACATTCAGTACTTC; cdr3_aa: CASSPPMASLDIQYF
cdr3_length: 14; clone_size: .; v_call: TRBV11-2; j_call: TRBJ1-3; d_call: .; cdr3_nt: TGTGCCAGCAGCTCGGGGGTAACTGGAAACACCATATATTTT; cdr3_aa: CASSSGVTGNTIYF
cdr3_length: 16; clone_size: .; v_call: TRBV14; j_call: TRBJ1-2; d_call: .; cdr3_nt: TGTGCCAGCAGCCAAGCCTCGGGATGGAGACAATTGGGCTACACCTTC; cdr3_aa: CASSQASGWRQLGYTF
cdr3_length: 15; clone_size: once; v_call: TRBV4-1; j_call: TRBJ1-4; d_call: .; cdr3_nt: TGCGCCAGCAGCTCTCCCGGGACCCAAGGGGAAAAACTGTTTTTT; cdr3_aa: CASSSPGTQGEKLFF
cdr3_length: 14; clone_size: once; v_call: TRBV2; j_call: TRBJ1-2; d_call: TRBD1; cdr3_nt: TGTGCCAGCAGTGAAGGGACAGGAAACTATGGCTACACCTTC; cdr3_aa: CASSEGTGNYGYTF
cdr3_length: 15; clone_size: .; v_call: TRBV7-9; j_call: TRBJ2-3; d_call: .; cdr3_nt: TGTGCCAGCAGCTTAGGACAGGTTCACACAGATACGCAGTATTTT; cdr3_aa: CASSLGQVHTDTQYF
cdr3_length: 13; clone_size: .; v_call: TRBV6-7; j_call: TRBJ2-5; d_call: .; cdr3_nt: TGTGCCAGCAGTTACAACTCCCCCCGGGACCAGTACTTC; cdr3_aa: CASSYNSPRDQYF
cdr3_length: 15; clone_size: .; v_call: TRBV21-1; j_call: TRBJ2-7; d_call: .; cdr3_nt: TGTGCCAGCAGCACCGAGGGTTCCACACCCTACGAGCAGTACTTC; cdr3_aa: CASSTEGSTPYEQYF
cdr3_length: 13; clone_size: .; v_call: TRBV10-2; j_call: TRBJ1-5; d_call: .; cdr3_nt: TGCGCCAGCAGTGGCAGGAACAATCAGCCCCAGCATTTT; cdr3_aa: CASSGRNNQPQHF
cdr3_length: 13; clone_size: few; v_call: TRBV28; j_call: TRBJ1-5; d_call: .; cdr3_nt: TGTGCCAGCAGTTTACGGGGGGAACAGCCCCAGCATTTT; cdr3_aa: CASSLRGEQPQHF
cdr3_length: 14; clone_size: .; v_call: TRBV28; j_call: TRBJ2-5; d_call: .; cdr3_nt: TGTGCCAGCAGTCACGGGGACTTCCAAGAGACCCAGTACTTC; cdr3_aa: CASSHGDFQETQYF
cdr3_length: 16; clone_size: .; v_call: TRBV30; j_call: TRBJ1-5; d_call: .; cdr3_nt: TGTGCCTGGAGGAGGGCCTCTCAGGGTGGCAATCAGCCCCAGCATTTT; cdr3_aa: CAWRRASQGGNQPQHF
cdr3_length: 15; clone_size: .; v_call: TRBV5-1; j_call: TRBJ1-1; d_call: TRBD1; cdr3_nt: TGCGCCAGCAGCTTGGCCGGGACAGGGGGCACTGAAGCTTTCTTT; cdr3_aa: CASSLAGTGGTEAFF
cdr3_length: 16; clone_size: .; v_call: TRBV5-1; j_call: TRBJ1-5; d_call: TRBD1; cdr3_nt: TGCGCCAGCAGCAAAGGGACAGGGCCCGAGGGTCAGCCCCAGCATTTT; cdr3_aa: CASSKGTGPEGQPQHF
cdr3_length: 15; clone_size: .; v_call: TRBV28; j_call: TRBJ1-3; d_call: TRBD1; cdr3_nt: TGTGCCAGCAGTGCCGCGGACAGGGAGGTAAACACCATATATTTT; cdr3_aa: CASSAADREVNTIYF
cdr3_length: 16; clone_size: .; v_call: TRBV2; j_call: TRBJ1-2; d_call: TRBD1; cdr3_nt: TGTGCCAGCACCCCCGGCAACCGGGACAGCTCATATGGCTACACCTTC; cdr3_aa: CASTPGNRDSSYGYTF
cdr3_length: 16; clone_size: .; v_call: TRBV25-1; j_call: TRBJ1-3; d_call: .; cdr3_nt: TGTGCCAGCAGTGAAGCCCCAGGGGCTGCTGGAAACACCATATATTTT; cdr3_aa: CASSEAPGAAGNTIYF
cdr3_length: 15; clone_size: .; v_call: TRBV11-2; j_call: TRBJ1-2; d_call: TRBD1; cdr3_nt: TGTGCCAGCAGCCCACAGGGACAGGGGATCTCTGGCTACACCTTC; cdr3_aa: CASSPQGQGISGYTF
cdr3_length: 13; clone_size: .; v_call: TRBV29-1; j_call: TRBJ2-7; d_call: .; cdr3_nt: TGCAGCGTTGACTCCGCAGGGTCCTACGAGCAGTACTTC; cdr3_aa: CSVDSAGSYEQYF
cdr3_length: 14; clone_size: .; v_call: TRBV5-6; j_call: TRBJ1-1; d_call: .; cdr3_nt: TGTGCCAGCAGCTTGGACAGATTGAACACTGAAGCTTTCTTT; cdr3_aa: CASSLDRLNTEAFF
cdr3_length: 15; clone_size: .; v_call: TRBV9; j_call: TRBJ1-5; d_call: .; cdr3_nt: TGTGCCAGCAGCGTAGCCGACGCCCTCGGGCAGCCCCAGCATTTT; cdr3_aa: CASSVADALGQPQHF
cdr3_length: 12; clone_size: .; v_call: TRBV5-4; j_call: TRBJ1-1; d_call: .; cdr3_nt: TGTGCCAGCAGAACCCCGGACACTGAAGCTTTCTTT; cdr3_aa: CASRTPDTEAFF
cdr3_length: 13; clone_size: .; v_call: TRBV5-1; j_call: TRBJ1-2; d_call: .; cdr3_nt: TGCGCCAGCTCTTCCGACGGTAACTATGGCTACACCTTC; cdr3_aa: CASSSDGNYGYTF
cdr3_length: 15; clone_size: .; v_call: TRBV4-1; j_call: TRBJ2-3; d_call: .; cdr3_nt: TGCGCCAGCAGCCAAGGGCAGCCCTACACAGATACGCAGTATTTT; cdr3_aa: CASSQGQPYTDTQYF
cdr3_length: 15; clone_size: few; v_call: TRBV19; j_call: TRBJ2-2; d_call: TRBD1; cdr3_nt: TGTGCCAGTAGTATTCAGGGGGCGAACACCGGGGAGCTGTTTTTT; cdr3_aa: CASSIQGANTGELFF
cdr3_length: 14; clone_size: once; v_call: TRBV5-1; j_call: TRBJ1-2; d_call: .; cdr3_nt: TGCGCCAGCAGCTTGGACGGGCGGCCGAATGGCTACACCTTC; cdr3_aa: CASSLDGRPNGYTF
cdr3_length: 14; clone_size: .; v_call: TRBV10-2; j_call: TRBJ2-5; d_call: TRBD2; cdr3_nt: TGCGCCAGCAGGGCGTGGGGGGGTTTAGAGACCCAGTACTTC; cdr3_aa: CASRAWGGLETQYF
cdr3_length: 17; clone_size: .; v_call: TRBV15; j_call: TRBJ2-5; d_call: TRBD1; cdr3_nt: TGTGCCACCAGCAGAGATCTACTGGGACAGATCCAAGAGACCCAGTACTTC; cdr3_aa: CATSRDLLGQIQETQYF
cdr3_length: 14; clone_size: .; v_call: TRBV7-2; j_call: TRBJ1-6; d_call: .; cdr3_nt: TGTGCCAGCAGCTTAGGGGGTCTGGATTCACCCCTCCACTTT; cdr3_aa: CASSLGGLDSPLHF
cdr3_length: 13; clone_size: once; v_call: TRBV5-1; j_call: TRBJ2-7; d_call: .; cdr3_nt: TGCGCCAGCACCCCCGGGAGCTCCTACGAGCAGTACTTC; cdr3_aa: CASTPGSSYEQYF
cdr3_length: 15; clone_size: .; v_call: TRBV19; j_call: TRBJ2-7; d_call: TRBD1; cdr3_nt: TGTGCCAGTAGTTTTTCCGGGACAGGGGGCTACGAGCAGTACTTC; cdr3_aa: CASSFSGTGGYEQYF
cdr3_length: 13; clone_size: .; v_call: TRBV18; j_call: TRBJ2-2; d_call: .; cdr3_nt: TGTGCCAGCTCACCAGAGAACACCGGGGAGCTGTTTTTT; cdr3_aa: CASSPENTGELFF
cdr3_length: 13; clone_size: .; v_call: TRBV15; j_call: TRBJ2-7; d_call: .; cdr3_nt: TGTGCCACCAGCAGACCTGACCACTACGAGCAGTACTTC; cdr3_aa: CATSRPDHYEQYF
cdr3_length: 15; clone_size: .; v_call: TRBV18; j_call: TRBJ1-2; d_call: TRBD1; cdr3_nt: TGTGCCAGCTCACCCGGACAGGGGAACAACTATGGCTACACCTTC; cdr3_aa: CASSPGQGNNYGYTF
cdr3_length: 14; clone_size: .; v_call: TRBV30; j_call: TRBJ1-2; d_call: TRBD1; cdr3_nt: TGTGCCTGGAGCGACAGGGGGAATTACTATGGCTACACCTTC; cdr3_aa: CAWSDRGNYYGYTF
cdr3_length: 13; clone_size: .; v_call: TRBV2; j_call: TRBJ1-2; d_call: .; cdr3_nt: TGTGCCAGCAGTGAAGCTCAAGGGGTCGGCTACACCTTC; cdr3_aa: CASSEAQGVGYTF
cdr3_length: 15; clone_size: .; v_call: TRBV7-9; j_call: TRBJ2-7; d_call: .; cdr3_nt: TGTGCCAGCAGCTTCGGCGGTCAGTTAAACAGCAAGCAGTACTTC; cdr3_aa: CASSFGGQLNSKQYF
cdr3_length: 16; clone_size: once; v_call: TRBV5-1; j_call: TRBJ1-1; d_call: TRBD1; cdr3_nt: TGCGCCAGCAGCTTAAACCCGGGACAGGGGGGAACTGAAGCTTTCTTT; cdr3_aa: CASSLNPGQGGTEAFF
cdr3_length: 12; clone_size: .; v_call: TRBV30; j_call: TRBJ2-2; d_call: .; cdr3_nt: TGTGCCTGGAGTAGAACAAAAGGGGAGCTGTTTTTT; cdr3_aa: CAWSRTKGELFF
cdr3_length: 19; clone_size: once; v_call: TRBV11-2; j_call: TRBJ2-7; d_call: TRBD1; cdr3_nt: TGTGCCAGCAGCTTAGATCTCGGGTGGGACAGGGCTTTTTCCTACGAGCAGTACTTC; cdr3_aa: CASSLDLGWDRAFSYEQYF
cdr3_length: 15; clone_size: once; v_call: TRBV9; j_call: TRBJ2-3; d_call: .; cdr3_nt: TGTGCCAGCAGCCCCACGACGGGGTGGGCAGATACGCAGTATTTT; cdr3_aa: CASSPTTGWADTQYF
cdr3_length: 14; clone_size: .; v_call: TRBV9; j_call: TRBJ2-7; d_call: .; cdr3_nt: TGTGCCAGCAGCGTAGCTATGGGAACCTACGAGCAGTACTTC; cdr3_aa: CASSVAMGTYEQYF
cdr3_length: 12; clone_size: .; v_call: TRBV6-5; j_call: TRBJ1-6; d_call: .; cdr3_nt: TGTGCCAGCAGAATTGGACAGTCACCCCTCCACTTT; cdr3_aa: CASRIGQSPLHF
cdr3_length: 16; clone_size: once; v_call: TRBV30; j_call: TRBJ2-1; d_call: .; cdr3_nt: TGTGCCTGGAGTGTACGAGCGGGCCTCTCCTACAATGAGCAGTTCTTC; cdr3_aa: CAWSVRAGLSYNEQFF
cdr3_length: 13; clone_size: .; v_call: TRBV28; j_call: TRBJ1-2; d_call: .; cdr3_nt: TGTGCCACCCGAGTGGGGGGGACGGGGGGCTACACCTTC; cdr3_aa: CATRVGGTGGYTF
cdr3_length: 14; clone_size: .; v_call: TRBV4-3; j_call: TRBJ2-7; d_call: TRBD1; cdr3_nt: TGCGCCAGCAGCCGTACGGACAGGTTAGGCGAGCAGTACTTC; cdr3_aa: CASSRTDRLGEQYF
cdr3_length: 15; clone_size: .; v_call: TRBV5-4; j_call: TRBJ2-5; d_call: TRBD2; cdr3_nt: TGTGCCAGCAGCCTGCCGGGGGGGGGCCAAGAGACCCAGTACTTC; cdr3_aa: CASSLPGGGQETQYF
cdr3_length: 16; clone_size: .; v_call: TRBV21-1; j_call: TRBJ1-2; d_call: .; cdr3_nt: TGTGCCAGCAGTATTTCGGGACCGCCACATAACTATGGCTACACCTTC; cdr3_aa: CASSISGPPHNYGYTF